This TCR beta chain originates from a study of T cells in Graves' hyperthyroidism and ophthalmopathy. Overall study: Peripheral blood was taken when the disease was first diagnosed, before any treatment began.

The source material, RNA transcripts, was used to amplify TCR beta CDR3 regions. A set of HTBI primers served as the primers for a first-round RT-PCR of the TCR CDR3. Each CDR3 protein is one row after TCRdb ran MiXCR on the multiplex PCR reads. The repertoire holds around 350,000 distinct CDR3 sequences, with around 14% as singletons. The CDR3 spans 15 residues. Germline CDR1 and CDR2: DFQATT and SNEGSKA (reference sequence). Trimming removed 4 bases from V and 1 base from J, with 16 bases in between. This clonotype showed up many times. Its target is not known. Study-level findings and limits: Appearing also in blood were most of the thyroid clonotypes expanded above 0.001.

The source is a woman younger than 30 with Graves' hyperthyroidism. Sequenced: blood. The rearrangement uses TRBV20-1 and TRBJ1-1; perhaps TRBD1 as D (5 bases). The CDR3 is CSAIPTSGGNTEAFF. In DNA form, the CDR3 reads TGCAGTGCTATCCCGACCTCCGGGGGGAACACTGAAGCTTTCTTT.